One and the same sample provided the 14 T cell receptor beta chains below, sequenced in a study of T cells in Graves' hyperthyroidism and ophthalmopathy. TCR beta CDR3 region amplification was performed from RNA transcripts. Primed by the HTBI set, a first-round RT-PCR was run on the TCR CDR3. One entry per CDR3 protein results from TCRdb running MiXCR on the multiplex PCR reads. The sample holds some 440,000 distinct CDR3 sequences; 15% to 18% are singletons and the top ten take less than 15%. The sequencing sample was made of blood. These TCRs come from a woman younger than 35 with Graves' hyperthyroidism.

V gene TRBV5-8 combines with J gene TRBJ1-6; 7 positions agree with TRBD1. Germline V lookup: CDR1 SGHTS, CDR2 YDEGEE. V gave up 3 bases and J gave up 5 bases; unmatched junction bases: 5. The CDR3 sequence is 15 residues long. The CDR3 loop is CASSSDRLNNSPLHF. The CDR3 nucleotides read TGTGCCAGCAGCTCGGACAGGCTAAATAATTCACCCCTCCACTTT.

Many counts were recorded for this clonotype. The gene calls are TRBV24-1 and TRBJ2-1; 7 bases match TRBD2. The germline CDR1 and CDR2 sequences are KGHDR and SFDVKD. The V segment lost 4 bases and the J segment 6 bases; nucleotides outside the gene matches: 8. The CDR3 is 15 residues long. The CDR3 protein is CATSDSKGGINEQFF. The CDR3 nucleotides read TGTGCCACCAGTGACTCGAAGGGAGGGATCAATGAGCAGTTCTTC.

This chain connects TRBV7-8 to TRBJ1-3; D remains unclear. The CDR3 has 14 amino acids. Germline values: CDR1 SGHVS, CDR2 FQNEAQ. The V gene lost 5 bases and the J gene lost 4 bases, with 12 bases spanning the gap. The CDR3: CASSPRTGGNTIYF. CDR3 DNA: TGTGCCAGCAGCCCGAGGACGGGCGGAAACACCATATATTTT.

J is TRBJ2-1 and V is TRBV10-3; 7 bases line up with TRBD2. CDR1 is ENHRY and CDR2 is SYGVKD in the germline V gene. The CDR3 has 12 amino acids. Trimming cost V 2 bases and J 10 bases; bases outside gene matches: 2. The CDR3 loop reads CAISEGGLEQFF. The CDR3 DNA reads TGTGCCATCAGTGAGGGGGGACTAGAGCAGTTCTTC.

The sample holds many counts of this clonotype. V and J are TRBV6-6 and TRBJ2-5; no clear D. Trimming took off 0 bases at V and 5 bases at J, with 10 bases between the two ends. From germline, CDR1 is MNHNY and CDR2 SVGAGI (reference sequence). CDR3 length equals 14 residues. Written as DNA, the CDR3 is TGTGCCAGCAGTTACTCAGCTTTACGGGAGACCCAGTACTTC. Translated, it gives CASSYSALRETQYF.

Note on this clonotype: Mismatch with germline at one junction end may stem from a read error. V is TRBV24-1 and J is TRBJ2-1; D remains ambiguous. There are 13 residues in the CDR3. Germline loops: CDR1 KGHDR, CDR2 SFDVKD. CDR3 residues: CATSDGHYYEQSF. The CDR3 DNA follows: TGTGCCACCAGTGATGGTCACTACTATGAGCAGTCCTTC.

The chain joins TRBV6-1 to TRBJ2-3, with D perhaps matching TRBD2 (5 bases). The V gene lost 6 bases and the J gene lost 5 bases, with 15 bases spanning the gap. Germline assignment: CDR1 MNHNS and CDR2 SASEGT. This CDR3 comprises 14 residues. CDR3 loop: CASRSGPGKDTQYF. Written as DNA, the CDR3 is TGTGCCAGCAGAAGCGGACCCGGAAAAGATACGCAGTATTTT.

A few counts support this clonotype. The CDR3 protein is CASSLRSATGELFF. The CDR3 coding sequence is TGTGCCAGCAGCCTACGGTCGGCCACCGGGGAGCTGTTTTTT. The chain employs TRBV11-2 and TRBJ2-2, with unresolved D. The V end was cut by 5 bases, the J end by 4 bases, with 11 bases between. Germline V CDR1 and CDR2: SGHAT, FQNNGV. This CDR3 region has 14 residues.

On this clonotype: A much larger clone differs by one base, so this may be a read error. The chain combines TRBV6-1 with TRBJ1-1, with D hard to call. The germline V gene encodes CDR1 MNHNS and CDR2 SASEGT. Trimming cost V 5 bases and J 1 base, with 11 bases left between them. The CDR3 spans 14 residues. The chain's CDR3 is CASSPVGKNTEAFF. CDR3 coding DNA: TGTGCCAGCAGTCCAGTAGGGAAGAACACTGAAGCTTTCTTT.

Many counts were recorded for this clonotype. The chain carries TRBV20-1 and TRBJ2-2, with a weak D call TRBD1 (5 bases). Germline V gene lookup returns CDR1 DFQATT and CDR2 SNEGSKA (reference sequence). The CDR3 covers 12 residues. With 5 bases removed from V and 7 bases from J, the gap between germline ends came to 11 bases. DNA for the CDR3: TGCAGTGCTTCTCACAGGCTCGGGGAGCTGTTTTTT. Residues: CSASHRLGELFF.

Ten or more counts support this clonotype. This rearrangement joins TRBV12-3 or TRBV12-4 to TRBJ2-7; 9 bases align to TRBD2. CDR3 size: 15 residues. Trimming removed 3 bases from V and 2 bases from J; junction bases left unmatched: 5. The CDR3 DNA is TGTGCCAGCAGTTTCTCTGCGGGGGGGCCCTACGAGCAGTACTTC. It yields the protein CASSFSAGGPYEQYF.

This clonotype occurred many times. The rearrangement joins TRBV2 to TRBJ1-2; D is unresolved. The CDR3 loop spans 14 amino acids. With 2 bases removed from V and 3 bases from J, the gap between germline ends came to 10 bases. CDR1 and CDR2 from the germline V gene are SNHLY and FYNNEI. DNA of the CDR3: TGTGCCAGCAGTGAAAGTGGGGTGGACTATGGCTACACCTTC. This codes for CASSESGVDYGYTF.

This clonotype was picked up a small number of times. The chain is built from TRBV29-1 and TRBJ2-1, with unresolved D. The germline V gene has CDR1 SQVTM and CDR2 ANQGSEA. The length of the CDR3 is 15 residues. V lost 6 bases to trimming and J lost 0 bases, with 15 bases between them. This chain's CDR3 is CSVQTTPSSYNEQFF. Here the CDR3 DNA reads TGCAGCGTGCAAACGACTCCGAGCTCCTACAATGAGCAGTTCTTC.

The chain employs TRBV18 and TRBJ2-1; 7 nucleotides line up with TRBD2. V was pared by 0 bases and J by 8 bases, with 4 bases of the junction left unmatched. The CDR3 has 14 amino acids. The V gene's germline CDR1 is KGHSH and CDR2 LQKENI. Here the CDR3 DNA reads TGTGCCAGCTCACCACCGACTAGCAGGGATGAGCAGTTCTTC. It translates to CASSPPTSRDEQFF. Full variable domain (missing parts from reference TRBV18 and TRBJ2-1): NAGVMQNPRHLVRRRGQEARLRCSPMKGHSHVYWYRQLPEEGLKFMVYLQKENIIDESGMPKERFSAEFPKEGPSILRIQQVVRGDSAAYFCASSPPTSRDEQFFGPGTRLTVL.